This record concerns one T cell receptor beta chain sequence. Its matching antigen is unknown. This entry is derived from a study of PD-L1 blockade in urothelial cancer. For the study at large: About 85% of the roughly 30 patients were males with bladder-origin urothelial cancer. Broader study findings: Larger 3-week expansion of tumor-associated blood clones was seen in durable-benefit patients.

The method was immunoSEQ multiplex PCR; TCRdb's version includes in-frame clones alone and lacks a portion of them. There are fewer than 95,000 clones in the sample; less than 90% occur only once, and 2% to 2.5% lies in the top ten. The CDR3 runs 19 residues. V was cut by 0 bases and J by 0 bases, with 16 bases left in between. CDR1 and CDR2 from the germline V gene are SGHRS and YFSETQ. Time point in this sample: pretreatment peripheral blood. V and J are TRBV5-1 and TRBJ2-6, with D tentatively TRBD1 (6 bases). This receptor was identified in a man aged 55 to 69 with urothelial cancer. The source was PBMCs, collected around atezolizumab (anti-PD-L1) treatment. The chain's CDR3 is CASSLGLQGISSGANVLTF. In nucleotides, the CDR3 is TGCGCCAGCAGCTTGGGTCTACAGGGTATTAGCTCTGGGGCCAACGTCCTGACTTTC.